Listed here are 27 T cell receptor beta chains from one sample, sequenced in a study of control samples from healthy donors and cancer patients. Assay: immunoSEQ multiplex PCR; the TCRdb copy retains only in-frame clones and omits some. The data show 350,000 to 450,000 clones, around nine tenths seen once. Sequenced input: PBMCs. The receptors derive from a middle-aged man with head and neck cancer.

The chain couples TRBV23-1 to TRBJ1-2; 9 bases fit TRBD1. TRBV23-1 is known as an ORF, though its function is uncertain. The CDR3 contains 15 residues. J lost 4 bases, V lost 6 bases, and 9 bases had no gene match. The CDR3 spells CASSPRQGDAYGYTF. CDR3 DNA: TGCGCCAGCAGCCCCCGACAGGGGGACGCCTATGGCTACACCTTC.

The chain has TRBV25-1 and TRBJ1-1; no clear D gene. CDR3 length equals 16 residues. The V end was cut by 4 bases, the J end by 6 bases, with 21 bases between. The germline gives CDR1 MGHDK, CDR2 SYGVNS. The CDR3 here is CASSAPFGSEDAEAFF. The CDR3 bases are TGTGCCAGCAGTGCGCCTTTTGGGTCGGAGGATGCTGAAGCTTTCTTT.

The rearrangement joins TRBV12-3 or TRBV12-4 to TRBJ1-1; D might be TRBD1 (6 bases). V dropped 5 bases and J dropped 10 bases, with 11 bases sitting between them. The CDR3 covers 11 residues. As DNA, the CDR3 is TGTGCCAGCAGTCAGGACAGTGGAGCTTTCTTT. This codes for CASSQDSGAFF.

The gene calls are TRBV15 and TRBJ2-7, with D hard to call. V lost 0 bases, J lost 3 bases, and 18 bases lay in between. CDR3 length: 17 amino acids. Germline CDR1 LNHNV, CDR2 YYDKDF (reference sequence). CDR3 coding DNA: TGTGCCACCAGCAGAGATTCTGGGCGGAGAGTAAACTACGAGCAGTACTTC. Translated: CATSRDSGRRVNYEQYF.

The V call is TRBV28, the J call TRBJ1-5; no clear D gene. The CDR3 is 13 amino acids. V lost 5 bases, J lost 6 bases, and 11 bases lay in between. Germline CDR1 reads MDHEN; CDR2 reads SYDVKM. The CDR3 coding sequence is TGTGCCAGCAGTCCCCGCGAGGGTCAGCCCCAGCATTTT. This sequence encodes CASSPREGQPQHF.

The chain combines TRBV10-2 with TRBJ1-1; 7 bases map to TRBD1. Trimming took 3 bases from V and 1 from J; bases not matched to a gene: 8. Germline CDR1 and CDR2: WSHSY and SAAADI. The length of the CDR3 is 16 residues. CDR3 DNA: TGCGCCAGCAGTGAACAACCGGGACAGCCGAACACTGAAGCTTTCTTT. Encoded protein: CASSEQPGQPNTEAFF.

V is TRBV7-9 and J is TRBJ2-2; 7 bases are a match to TRBD1. This CDR3 region has 15 residues. V trimming: 5 bases; J trimming: 7 bases; junction bases outside the gene matches: 10. CDR1 and CDR2 (germline): SEHNR, FQNEAQ (reference sequence). The CDR3 region is CASSRGGQGVGELFF. CDR3 sequence (DNA): TGTGCCAGCAGCCGTGGGGGCCAGGGGGTCGGGGAGCTGTTTTTT.

This clone was observed a handful of times. The DNA of the CDR3 is TGTGCCAGCAGCTTAGGGGCCAATCAGCCCCAGCATTTT. It yields the protein CASSLGANQPQHF. The genes are TRBV11-2 and TRBJ1-5, with D hard to call. Per germline, CDR1 SGHAT and CDR2 FQNNGV. The CDR3 has 13 amino acids. V was shortened by 1 base and J by 3 bases, with 4 bases between the two germline ends.

The rearrangement joins TRBV6-2 or TRBV6-3 to TRBJ1-1; tentative D call: TRBD1 (6 bases). This CDR3 is built from 17 residues. V dropped 1 base and J dropped 5 bases, with 20 bases sitting between them. CDR1 and CDR2 from the germline V gene are MNHEY and SVGEGT. The CDR3, as DNA: TGTGCCAGCAGTTACTGGGGTTTCTCAGGGGAGGTAACTGAAGCTTTCTTT. It encodes CASSYWGFSGEVTEAFF.

This chain uses TRBV7-9 with TRBJ1-5; D perhaps matches TRBD1 (5 bases). The CDR3 covers 18 residues. Germline CDR1 reads SEHNR; CDR2 reads FQNEAQ (reference sequence). Between the trimmed V and J ends, which lost 5 bases and 2 bases, there was a span of 22 bases. The CDR3 loop reads CASSSYAFGTPRNQPQHF. In nucleotides, the CDR3 is TGTGCCAGCAGCAGCTACGCATTCGGGACGCCCCGCAATCAGCCCCAGCATTTT.

The V call is TRBV18, the J call TRBJ1-3; weak D call: TRBD1 (5 bases). Per germline, CDR1 KGHSH and CDR2 LQKENI. Trimming left V 2 bases short and J 7 bases short, with 6 bases between. There are 12 residues in the CDR3. The CDR3 nucleotides read TGTGCCAGCTCACCAGGGGCGAACACCATATATTTT. Translation gives CASSPGANTIYF.

The V and J genes are TRBV6-7 and TRBJ2-7; TRBD2 might be the D (6 bases). TRBV6-7 belongs to the ORF category, with a function that is uncertain. Trimming removed 2 bases from V and 4 bases from J, with 12 bases in between. This CDR3 has 14 residues. CDR3 residues: CASSYRGRHYEQYF. The CDR3 DNA is TGTGCCAGCAGTTACCGGGGGAGACATTACGAGCAGTACTTC.

This clone was counted a single time. The CDR3 region has the DNA TGCGCCAGCAGCCAACCTATACCCCCGGGACAGGGCGGAGGCTACACCTTC. This codes for CASSQPIPPGQGGGYTF. V gene TRBV4-3 combines with J gene TRBJ1-2, with TRBD1 matching 9 bases. This CDR3 is 17 amino acids long. J was trimmed by 8 bases and V by 2 bases; bases with no gene match: 15. Germline V gives CDR1 LGHNA, CDR2 YSLEER.

The V call is TRBV27, the J call TRBJ1-2; D possibly corresponds to TRBD1 (6 bases). Deletions cut 6 bases from V and 8 bases from J, with 16 bases between. The CDR3 length is 13 residues. Germline CDR1 reads MNHEY; CDR2 reads SMNVEV (reference sequence). The CDR3 DNA reads TGTGCCAGCAGGTTGCCAGGGGTCGGGGGCTACACCTTC. Translating gives CASRLPGVGGYTF.

Remarks on this clone: Other DNA variants within this sample encode the same CDR3. The genes are TRBV18 and TRBJ2-7; 7 bases align to TRBD1. This CDR3 has 14 amino acids. V dropped 3 bases and J dropped 0; count of bases not matched to a gene: 2. Germline lookup yields CDR1 KGHSH and CDR2 LQKENI. The CDR3 region is CASSPGTVSYEQYF. CDR3 coding DNA: TGTGCCAGCTCACCCGGGACAGTCTCCTACGAGCAGTACTTC.

This chain connects TRBV3-1 (or the pseudogene TRBV3-2) to TRBJ2-5, with a possible D match to TRBD1 (5 bases). Germline V gene lookup returns CDR1 LGHDT and CDR2 YNNKEL (reference sequence). V lost 4 bases to trimming and J lost 2 bases, with 14 bases between them. The CDR3 is 15 amino acids. The CDR3 DNA follows: TGTGCCAGCAGCCCCGTACGGACAAGGCAAGAGACCCAGTACTTC. Protein: CASSPVRTRQETQYF.

This chain uses TRBV5-7 with TRBJ1-1, with a weak D call TRBD1 (5 bases). TRBV5-7 is marked as an open reading frame, function uncertain. The CDR3 runs 13 residues. The V end was cut by 5 bases, the J end by 4 bases, with 12 bases between. DNA for the CDR3: TGTGCCAGCAGGGCCGGGGCAGGCACTGAAGCTTTCTTT. Translated: CASRAGAGTEAFF.

V gene TRBV5-1 combines with J gene TRBJ1-4; D perhaps matches TRBD1 (5 bases). V shed 0 bases and J shed 4 bases, with 7 bases lying between them. The CDR3 has 14 amino acids. Germline V gene data show CDR1 as SGHRS and CDR2 as YFSETQ. In DNA form, the CDR3 reads TGCGCCAGCAGCTTGGGACAGAGTAATGAAAAACTGTTTTTT. The encoded protein is CASSLGQSNEKLFF.

This clone was counted a few times. The chain couples TRBV3-1 (or the pseudogene TRBV3-2) to TRBJ1-2; D uncertain. The CDR3 runs to 12 residues. The germline CDR1 and CDR2 sequences are LGHDT and YNNKEL (reference sequence). Trimming removed 0 bases from V and 8 bases from J, with 7 bases in between. The chain's CDR3 is CASSQEQRGYTF. CDR3 bases: TGTGCCAGCAGCCAAGAACAGAGAGGCTACACCTTC.

The J gene is TRBJ2-7, the V gene TRBV12-3 or TRBV12-4; D remains ambiguous. CDR3 length: 13 amino acids. Trimming removed 1 base at V and 3 bases at J, with 7 bases between. CDR3 sequence reads: CASSLGWGYEQYF. The CDR3 DNA follows: TGTGCCAGCAGTTTAGGGTGGGGCTACGAGCAGTACTTC.

The chain carries TRBV28 and TRBJ1-6; no firm D call. The CDR3 has 17 amino acids. Germline V CDR1 and CDR2: MDHEN, SYDVKM. The ends were cut back, 5 bases at V and 2 bases at J, with 16 bases in the middle. The CDR3 is CASSPDPLGTYNSPLHF. CDR3 nucleotides: TGTGCCAGCAGTCCTGACCCTTTAGGCACCTATAATTCACCCCTCCACTTT.

The chain is built from TRBV5-8 and TRBJ2-2; no firm D call. The V gene's germline CDR1 is SGHTS and CDR2 YDEGEE. This CDR3 is 13 amino acids long. The V gene lost 4 bases and the J gene lost 4 bases, with 8 bases spanning the gap. CDR3 sequence: CASSREGTGELFF. The CDR3 bases are TGTGCCAGCAGCCGAGAAGGCACCGGGGAGCTGTTTTTT. The full variable domain, its missing parts supplied by reference TRBV5-8 and TRBJ2-2, is EAGVTQSPTHLIKTRGQQATLRCSPISGHTSVYWYQQALGLGLQFLLWYDEGEERNRGNFPPRFSGRQFPNYSSELNVNALELEDSALYLCASSREGTGELFFGEGSRLTVL.

This chain connects TRBV9 to TRBJ2-1; D possibly uses TRBD1 or TRBD2 (5 bases each). The V gene lost 4 bases and the J gene lost 2 bases, with 13 bases spanning the gap. Germline values: CDR1 SGDLS, CDR2 YYNGEE. The CDR3 runs to 15 residues. Written as DNA, the CDR3 is TGTGCCAGCAGCCCTTGGGGGAGTACCTACAATGAGCAGTTCTTC. Protein sequence: CASSPWGSTYNEQFF.

J is TRBJ2-1 and V is TRBV9, with D unresolved. Trimming pared 1 base from V and 8 bases from J, leaving 13 bases between. The CDR3 is 14 residues long. From germline, CDR1 is SGDLS and CDR2 YYNGEE. In DNA, the CDR3 is TGTGCCAGCAGCGTAAATGGTTTACTCGATGAGCAGTTCTTC. Encoded protein: CASSVNGLLDEQFF.

CDR3 loop: CASSQNPGNIQYF. As DNA, the CDR3 is TGTGCCAGCAGCCAAAATCCAGGAAACATTCAGTACTTC. The chain recombines TRBV14 with TRBJ2-4; D is uncertain. The CDR3 is made up of 13 amino acids. Trimming pared 2 bases from V and 6 bases from J, leaving 8 bases between. The germline V gene encodes CDR1 SGHDN and CDR2 FVKESK.

In nucleotides, the CDR3 is TGTGCCAGCAGTCCCTCGTGGCGGGAGACTAATGAGCAGTTCTTC. Translated, it gives CASSPSWRETNEQFF. This sequence joins TRBV28 and TRBJ2-1; TRBD2 matches at 7 bases. V lost 5 bases, J lost 7 bases, and 11 bases stayed unmatched. CDR3 length equals 15 residues. The germline V gene has CDR1 MDHEN and CDR2 SYDVKM.

As concerns this clone: Other DNA sequences in this specimen translate into the identical CDR3. The gene calls are TRBV9 and TRBJ1-5; possibly TRBD1 for D (5 bases). The CDR3 is made up of 15 amino acids. Germline CDR1 reads SGDLS; CDR2 reads YYNGEE. The ends were cut back, 0 bases at V and 4 bases at J, with 11 bases in the middle. The CDR3 loop is CASSVDGGSNQPQHF. The CDR3, as DNA: TGTGCCAGCAGCGTAGATGGGGGTTCAAATCAGCCCCAGCATTTT. Full variable domain (remainder filled in from reference TRBV9 and TRBJ1-5): DSGVTQTPKHLITATGQRVTLRCSPRSGDLSVYWYQQSLDQGLQFLIQYYNGEERAKGNILERFSAQQFPDLHSELNLSSLELGDSALYFCASSVDGGSNQPQHFGDGTRLSIL.